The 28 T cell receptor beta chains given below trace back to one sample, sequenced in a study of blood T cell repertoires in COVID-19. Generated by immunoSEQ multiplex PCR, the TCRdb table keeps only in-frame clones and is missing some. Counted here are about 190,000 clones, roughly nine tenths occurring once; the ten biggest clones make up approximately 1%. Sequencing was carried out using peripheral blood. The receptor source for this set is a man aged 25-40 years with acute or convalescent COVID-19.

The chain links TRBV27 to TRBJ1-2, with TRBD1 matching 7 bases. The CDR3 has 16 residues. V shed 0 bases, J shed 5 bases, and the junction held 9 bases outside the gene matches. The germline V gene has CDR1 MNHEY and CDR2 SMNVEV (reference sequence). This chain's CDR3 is CASSLSALQGRYGYTF. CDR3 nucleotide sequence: TGTGCCAGCAGTTTATCGGCACTACAGGGGAGGTATGGCTACACCTTC.

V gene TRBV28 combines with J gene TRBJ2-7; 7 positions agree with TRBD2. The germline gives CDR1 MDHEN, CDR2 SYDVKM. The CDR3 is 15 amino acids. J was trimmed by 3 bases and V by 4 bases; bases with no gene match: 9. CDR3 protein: CASSSRLAALYEQYF. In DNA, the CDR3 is TGTGCCAGCAGTTCAAGACTAGCAGCCCTCTACGAGCAGTACTTC.

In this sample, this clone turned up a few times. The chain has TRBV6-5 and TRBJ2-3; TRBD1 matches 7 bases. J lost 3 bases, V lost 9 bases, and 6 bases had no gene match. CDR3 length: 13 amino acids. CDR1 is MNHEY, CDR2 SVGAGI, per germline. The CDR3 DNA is TGTGCCAGTAGACAGGGACGGACAGATACGCAGTATTTT. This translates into CASRQGRTDTQYF.

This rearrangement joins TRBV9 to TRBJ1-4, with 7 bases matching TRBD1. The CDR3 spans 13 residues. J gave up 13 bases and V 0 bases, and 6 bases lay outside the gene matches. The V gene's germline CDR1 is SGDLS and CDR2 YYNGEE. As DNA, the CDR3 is TGTGCCAGCAGCGTAGTACCGCAGGGGGGACTGTTTTTT. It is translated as CASSVVPQGGLFF.

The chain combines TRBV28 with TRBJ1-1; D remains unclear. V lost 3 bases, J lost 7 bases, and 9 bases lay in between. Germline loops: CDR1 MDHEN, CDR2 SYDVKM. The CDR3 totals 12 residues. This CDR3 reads CASSFSGVEAFF. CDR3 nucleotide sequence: TGTGCCAGCAGTTTCAGCGGCGTTGAAGCTTTCTTT.

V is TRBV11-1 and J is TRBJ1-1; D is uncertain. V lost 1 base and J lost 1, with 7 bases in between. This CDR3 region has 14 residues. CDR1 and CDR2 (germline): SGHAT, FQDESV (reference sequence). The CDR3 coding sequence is TGTGCCAGCAGCTTAGACCACGGGAACACTGAAGCTTTCTTT. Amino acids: CASSLDHGNTEAFF.

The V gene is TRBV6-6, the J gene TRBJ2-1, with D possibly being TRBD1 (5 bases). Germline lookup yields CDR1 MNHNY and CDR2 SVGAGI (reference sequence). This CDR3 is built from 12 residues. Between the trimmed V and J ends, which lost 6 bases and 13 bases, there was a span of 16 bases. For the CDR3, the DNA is TGTGCCAGCAGACAGGACATACAGAACCAGTTCTTC. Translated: CASRQDIQNQFF.

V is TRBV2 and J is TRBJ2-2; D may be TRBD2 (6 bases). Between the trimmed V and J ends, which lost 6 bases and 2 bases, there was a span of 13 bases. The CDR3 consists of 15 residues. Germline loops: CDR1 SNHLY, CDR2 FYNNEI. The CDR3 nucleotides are TGTGCCAGCAGACTCCGGGAGTTAAACACCGGGGAGCTGTTTTTT. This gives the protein CASRLRELNTGELFF.

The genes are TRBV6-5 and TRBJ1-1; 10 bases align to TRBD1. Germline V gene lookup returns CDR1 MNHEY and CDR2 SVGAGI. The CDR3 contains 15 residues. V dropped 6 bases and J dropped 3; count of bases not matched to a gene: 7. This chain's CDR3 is CASRGDRGQDTEAFF. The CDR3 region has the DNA TGTGCCAGCAGAGGAGACAGGGGGCAGGACACTGAAGCTTTCTTT.

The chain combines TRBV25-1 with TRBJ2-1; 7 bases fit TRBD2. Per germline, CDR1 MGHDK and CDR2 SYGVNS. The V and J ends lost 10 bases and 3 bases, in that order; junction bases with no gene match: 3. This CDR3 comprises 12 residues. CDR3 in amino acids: CATRDYYNEQFF. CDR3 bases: TGTGCCACTCGGGACTACTACAATGAGCAGTTCTTC.

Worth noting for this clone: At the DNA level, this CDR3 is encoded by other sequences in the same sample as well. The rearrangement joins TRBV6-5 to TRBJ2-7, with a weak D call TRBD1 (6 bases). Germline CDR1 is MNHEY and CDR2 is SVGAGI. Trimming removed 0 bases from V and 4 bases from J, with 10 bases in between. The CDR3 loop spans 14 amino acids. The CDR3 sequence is CASSYSSGVYEQYF. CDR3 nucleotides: TGTGCCAGCAGTTACTCCTCAGGGGTTTACGAGCAGTACTTC.

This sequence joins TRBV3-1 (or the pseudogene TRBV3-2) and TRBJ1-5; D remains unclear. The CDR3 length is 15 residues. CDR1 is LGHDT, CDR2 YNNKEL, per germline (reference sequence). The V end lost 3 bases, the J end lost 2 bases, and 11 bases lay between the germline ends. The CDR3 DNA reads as TGTGCCAGCAGCCAGCAACCTTCAGGCAATCAGCCCCAGCATTTT. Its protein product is CASSQQPSGNQPQHF.

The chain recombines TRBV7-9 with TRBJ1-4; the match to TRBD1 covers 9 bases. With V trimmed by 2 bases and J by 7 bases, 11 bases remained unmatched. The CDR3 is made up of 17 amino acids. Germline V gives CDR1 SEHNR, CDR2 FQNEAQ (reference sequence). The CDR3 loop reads CASSLRNNPGQGEKLFF. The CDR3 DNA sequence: TGTGCCAGCAGCTTACGAAATAACCCGGGACAGGGTGAAAAACTGTTTTTT.

The CDR3 sequence is CSASRSVARGNEQFF. The CDR3 bases are TGCAGTGCTAGTAGGTCTGTAGCGCGAGGGAATGAGCAGTTCTTC. The chain couples TRBV20-1 to TRBJ2-1; D is perhaps TRBD2 (5 bases). This CDR3 comprises 15 residues. Germline CDR1 DFQATT, CDR2 SNEGSKA (reference sequence). V lost 3 bases to trimming and J lost 7 bases, with 19 bases between them.

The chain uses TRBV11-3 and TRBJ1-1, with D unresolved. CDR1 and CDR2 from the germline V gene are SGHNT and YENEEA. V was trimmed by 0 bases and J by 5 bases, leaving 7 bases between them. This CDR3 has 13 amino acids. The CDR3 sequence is CASSLESRTEAFF. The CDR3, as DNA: TGTGCCAGCAGCTTAGAATCGAGGACTGAAGCTTTCTTT.

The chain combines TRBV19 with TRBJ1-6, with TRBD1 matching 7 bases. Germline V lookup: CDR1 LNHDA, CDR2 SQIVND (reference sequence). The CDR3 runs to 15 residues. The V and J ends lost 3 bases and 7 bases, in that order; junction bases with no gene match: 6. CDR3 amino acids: CASSISQGRNSPLHF. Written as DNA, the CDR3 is TGTGCCAGTAGTATTTCACAGGGGAGGAATTCACCCCTCCACTTT.

CDR3 nucleotide sequence: TGTGCCAGCTTCCAGGGGGTCTCCTACGAGCAGTACTTC. This translates into CASFQGVSYEQYF. V gene TRBV2 combines with J gene TRBJ2-7, with 7 bases aligning to TRBD1. The V and J ends lost 8 bases and 0 bases, in that order; junction bases with no gene match: 4. Germline V CDR1 and CDR2: SNHLY, FYNNEI. This CDR3 comprises 13 residues.

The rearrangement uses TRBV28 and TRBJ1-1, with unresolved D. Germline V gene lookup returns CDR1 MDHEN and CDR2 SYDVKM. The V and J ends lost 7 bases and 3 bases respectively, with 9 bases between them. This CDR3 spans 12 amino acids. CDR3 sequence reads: CASTEEYTEAFF. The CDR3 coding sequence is TGTGCCAGCACCGAGGAGTACACTGAAGCTTTCTTT. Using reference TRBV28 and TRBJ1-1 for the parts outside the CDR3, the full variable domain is DVKVTQSSRYLVKRTGEKVFLECVQDMDHENMFWYRQDPGLGLRLIYFSYDVKMKEKGDIPEGYSVSREKKERFSLILESASTNQTSMYLCASTEEYTEAFFGQGTRLTVV.

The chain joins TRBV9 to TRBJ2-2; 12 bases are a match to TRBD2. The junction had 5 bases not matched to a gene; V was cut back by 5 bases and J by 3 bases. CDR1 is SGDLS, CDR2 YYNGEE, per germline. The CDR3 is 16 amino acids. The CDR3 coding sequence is TGTGCCAGCAGTCCCCTAGCGGGGGGGTACACCGGGGAGCTGTTTTTT. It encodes CASSPLAGGYTGELFF. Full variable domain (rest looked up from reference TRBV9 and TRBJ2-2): DSGVTQTPKHLITATGQRVTLRCSPRSGDLSVYWYQQSLDQGLQFLIQYYNGEERAKGNILERFSAQQFPDLHSELNLSSLELGDSALYFCASSPLAGGYTGELFFGEGSRLTVL.

As DNA, the CDR3 is TGCAGCGTAGACGGAGGCTATGGCTACACCTTC. Translated: CSVDGGYGYTF. The chain joins TRBV29-1 to TRBJ1-2; unclear D gene. CDR1 and CDR2 from the germline V gene are SQVTM and ANQGSEA. V shed 6 bases and J shed 4 bases, with 9 bases lying between them. This CDR3 spans 11 amino acids. The whole variable domain, filled in from reference TRBV29-1 and TRBJ1-2, reads SAVISQKPSRDICQRGTSLTIQCQVDSQVTMMFWYRQQPGQSLTLIATANQGSEATYESGFVIDKFPISRPNLTFSTLTVSNMSPEDSSIYLCSVDGGYGYTFGSGTRLTVV.

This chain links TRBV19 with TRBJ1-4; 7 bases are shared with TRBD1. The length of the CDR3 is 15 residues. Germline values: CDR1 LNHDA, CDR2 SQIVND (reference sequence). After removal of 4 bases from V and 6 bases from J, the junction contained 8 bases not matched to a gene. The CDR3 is CASSTKQGSYEKLFF. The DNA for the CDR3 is TGTGCCAGTAGTACCAAACAGGGGTCTTATGAAAAACTGTTTTTT.

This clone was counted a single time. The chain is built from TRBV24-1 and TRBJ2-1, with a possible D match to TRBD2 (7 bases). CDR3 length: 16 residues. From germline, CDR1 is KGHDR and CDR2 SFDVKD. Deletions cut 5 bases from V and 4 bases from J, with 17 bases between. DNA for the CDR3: TGTGCCACCAGTGTGGCGGGGGCCAGCGCTTACAATGAGCAGTTCTTC. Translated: CATSVAGASAYNEQFF.

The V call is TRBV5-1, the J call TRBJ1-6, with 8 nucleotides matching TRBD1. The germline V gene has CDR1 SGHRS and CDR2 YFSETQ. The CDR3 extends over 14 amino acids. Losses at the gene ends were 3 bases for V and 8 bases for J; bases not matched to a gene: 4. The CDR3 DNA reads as TGCGCCAGCAGCTGGGGACAGGAATATTCACCCCTCCACTTT. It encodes CASSWGQEYSPLHF. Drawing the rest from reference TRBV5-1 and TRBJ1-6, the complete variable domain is KAGVTQTPRYLIKTRGQQVTLSCSPISGHRSVSWYQQTPGQGLQFLFEYFSETQRNKGNFPGRFSGRQFSNSRSEMNVSTLELGDSALYLCASSWGQEYSPLHFGNGTRLTVT.

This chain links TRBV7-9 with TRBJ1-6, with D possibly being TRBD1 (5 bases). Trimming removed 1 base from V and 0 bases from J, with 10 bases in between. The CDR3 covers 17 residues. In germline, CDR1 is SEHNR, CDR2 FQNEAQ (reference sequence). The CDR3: CASSLGGGSSYNSPLHF. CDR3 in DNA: TGTGCCAGCAGCTTAGGGGGCGGAAGCTCCTATAATTCACCCCTCCACTTT.

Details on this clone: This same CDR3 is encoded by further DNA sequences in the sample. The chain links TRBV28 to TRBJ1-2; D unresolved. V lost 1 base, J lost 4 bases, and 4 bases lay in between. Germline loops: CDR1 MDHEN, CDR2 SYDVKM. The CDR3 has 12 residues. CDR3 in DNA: TGTGCCAGCAGTTTATCGGGCTATGGCTACACCTTC. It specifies CASSLSGYGYTF.

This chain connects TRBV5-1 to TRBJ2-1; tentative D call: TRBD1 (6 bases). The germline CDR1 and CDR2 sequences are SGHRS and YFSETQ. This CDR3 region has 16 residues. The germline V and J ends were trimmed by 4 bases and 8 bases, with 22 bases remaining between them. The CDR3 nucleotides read TGCGCCAGCAGCATCGGACAGTCAGCGGTATTAGATGAGCAGTTCTTC. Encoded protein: CASSIGQSAVLDEQFF.

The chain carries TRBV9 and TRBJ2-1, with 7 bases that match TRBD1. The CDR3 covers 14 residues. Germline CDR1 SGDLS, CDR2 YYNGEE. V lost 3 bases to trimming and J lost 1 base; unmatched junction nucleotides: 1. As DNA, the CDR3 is TGTGCCAGCAGCGCGGGACAGTCCTACAATGAGCAGTTCTTC. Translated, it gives CASSAGQSYNEQFF. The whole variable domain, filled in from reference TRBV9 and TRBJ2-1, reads DSGVTQTPKHLITATGQRVTLRCSPRSGDLSVYWYQQSLDQGLQFLIQYYNGEERAKGNILERFSAQQFPDLHSELNLSSLELGDSALYFCASSAGQSYNEQFFGPGTRLTVL.

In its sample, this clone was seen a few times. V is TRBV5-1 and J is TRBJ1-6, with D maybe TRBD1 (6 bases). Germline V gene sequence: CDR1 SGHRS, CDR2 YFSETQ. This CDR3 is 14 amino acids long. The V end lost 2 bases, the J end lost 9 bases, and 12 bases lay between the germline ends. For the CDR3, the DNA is TGCGCCAGCAGCTTAGCAGGGGTCGCTTCACCCCTCCACTTT. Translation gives CASSLAGVASPLHF.